A selection of T cell receptor beta chains follows, all from one sample in a study of CD8 T cells in Susac syndrome. TCRdb reanalysed the immunoSEQ multiplex PCR reads using MiXCR and keeps one entry per CDR3 protein. The repertoire holds roughly 200,000 distinct CDR3 sequences, with 85% to 95% as singletons. Sequenced material: CD4+ T cells from PBMCs. These receptors were obtained from a human donor with Susac syndrome. Each CDR3 is given with its conserved first and last residue. The D gene is left open where the match is weak. For some rows the clone size is stated as once, few or many, or as a class when expanded; others skip it.

J gene	D gene	V gene	clone size	CDR3 DNA	CDR3 protein
TRBJ2-5	TRBD2	TRBV6-2/TRBV6-3	once	TGTGCCAGCAGTTCCATTGGGACTAGTCATTACTTC	CASSSIGTSHYF
TRBJ2-1	NA	TRBV2	NA	TGTGCCAGCAGTGAAGAGGGAAATGAGCAGTTCTTC	CASSEEGNEQFF
TRBJ2-5	TRBD1	TRBV29-1	NA	TGCAGCGTTGAATTGCAACAGGGGGCGCGGGAGACCCAGTACTTC	CSVELQQGARETQYF
TRBJ2-6	TRBD1	TRBV6-1	NA	TGTGCCAGCAGGCCCTGGGACAGGGGACGAGCTGGGGCCAACGTCCTGACTTTC	CASRPWDRGRAGANVLTF
TRBJ2-1	TRBD1	TRBV30	NA	TGTGCCTGGAAGGGACAGGGAGAGAATGAGCAGTTCTTC	CAWKGQGENEQFF
TRBJ2-2	NA	TRBV9	NA	TGTGCCAGCAGCCAAGGGTGGACCGGGGAGCTGTTTTTT	CASSQGWTGELFF
TRBJ2-1	NA	TRBV7-9	NA	TGTGCCAGCAGCGGAAGTGGCAGTGCCTACAATGAGCAGTTCTTC	CASSGSGSAYNEQFF
TRBJ2-7	TRBD2	TRBV9	NA	TGTGCCAGCAGCGTAGACGGGACTAGGCTCGAGCAGTACTTC	CASSVDGTRLEQYF
TRBJ2-7	TRBD2	TRBV4-2	NA	TGTGCCAGCAGCCAAACCTGGACTAGCGGTAACTACGAGCAGTACTTC	CASSQTWTSGNYEQYF
TRBJ2-2	NA	TRBV5-1	NA	TGCGCCAGCAGCCCAGGGGCAGAAAACACCGGGGAGCTGTTTTTT	CASSPGAENTGELFF
TRBJ2-3	NA	TRBV20-1	NA	TGCAGTGCTCCCGGGGTTAGCTTTACGCAGTATTTT	CSAPGVSFTQYF
TRBJ2-1	TRBD2	TRBV20-1	NA	TGCAGTGCTAGAGATGTTCGGACTAGCGGGTCCTACAATGAGCAGTTCTTC	CSARDVRTSGSYNEQFF
TRBJ2-2	NA	TRBV29-1	once	TGCAGCGTTGACGGTTCAACGAACACCGGGGAGCTGTTTTTT	CSVDGSTNTGELFF
TRBJ2-2	TRBD1	TRBV28	NA	TGTGCCAGCAGTTCCGGGACAGGGGACACCGGGGAGCTGTTTTTT	CASSSGTGDTGELFF
TRBJ2-7	TRBD1	TRBV7-9	NA	TGTGCCAGCAGCTTGGGACAGGGGGTGTCCTACGAGCAGTACTTC	CASSLGQGVSYEQYF
TRBJ1-1	NA	TRBV20-1	NA	TGCAGTGCTAGGGAATTATTGAACACTGAAGCTTTCTTT	CSARELLNTEAFF
TRBJ1-1	NA	TRBV30	NA	TGTGCCTGGAGTGCGGGCCCTCCTGGGGGAGCTTTCTTT	CAWSAGPPGGAFF
TRBJ2-5	NA	TRBV10-3	NA	TGTGCCATCAGTGACACGCAAGAGACCCAGTACTTC	CAISDTQETQYF
TRBJ2-7	TRBD2	TRBV20-1	NA	TGCAGTGCAACCTCAGGGGGACTAGCGGGAGGCGAGCAGTACTTC	CSATSGGLAGGEQYF
TRBJ2-1	NA	TRBV20-1	NA	TGCAGTGCTAGAGACTGGACAGAGACCTACAATGAGCAGTTCTTC	CSARDWTETYNEQFF
TRBJ1-2	TRBD1	TRBV12-3/TRBV12-4	NA	TGTGCCAGCAGCGAAACAGGGGTTCGTGGCTACACCTTC	CASSETGVRGYTF
TRBJ2-1	NA	TRBV5-1	NA	TGCGCCAGCCACGAGTCCCCAAACTCCTACAATGAGCAGTTCTTC	CASHESPNSYNEQFF
TRBJ2-7	NA	TRBV10-3	NA	TGTGCCATCAGTGTCAACAGGGCCTACGAGCAGTACTTC	CAISVNRAYEQYF
TRBJ2-7	NA	TRBV5-1	NA	TGCGCCAGCAGCTTGAGTGTATACGAGCAGTACTTC	CASSLSVYEQYF
TRBJ2-2	NA	TRBV30	NA	TGTGCCTGGAGTGTAGGACCGCCCACCGGGGAGCTGTTTTTT	CAWSVGPPTGELFF
TRBJ2-3	NA	TRBV30	NA	TGTGCCTGGACCCGACAGGAAAACACAGATACGCAGTATTTT	CAWTRQENTDTQYF
TRBJ2-2	TRBD1	TRBV24-1	NA	TGTGCCACCAGTGATCCGGGACAGGGTACCGGGGAGCTGTTTTTT	CATSDPGQGTGELFF
TRBJ2-7	NA	TRBV11-3	NA	TGTGCCAGCAGCCCAACCCCCGCTGGATACGAGCAGTACTTC	CASSPTPAGYEQYF
TRBJ1-4	NA	TRBV20-1	NA	TGCAGTGCTAGATTCAGCCGGCGGAATGAAAAACTGTTTTTT	CSARFSRRNEKLFF
TRBJ2-2	NA	TRBV23-1	NA	TGCGCCAGCAACCGGTGTCTGGGCGCGAGCGGGGAGCTGTTTTTT	CASNRCLGASGELFF
TRBJ2-6	NA	TRBV7-3	NA	TGTGCCAGCAGCCAATCCCCATCGGGGGCCAACGTCCTGACTTTC	CASSQSPSGANVLTF
TRBJ1-3	NA	TRBV12-3/TRBV12-4	NA	TGTGCCAGCAGCCCAACAGGGATGGGGGCCACCATATATTTT	CASSPTGMGATIYF
TRBJ2-3	NA	TRBV12-3/TRBV12-4	NA	TGTGCCAGCAGTTTAATACAGGACACAGATACGCAGTATTTT	CASSLIQDTDTQYF
TRBJ2-6	NA	TRBV7-9	NA	TGTGCCAGCCGCGGCAGGCCCACGGCTGGGGCCAACGTCCTGACTTTC	CASRGRPTAGANVLTF
TRBJ2-1	NA	TRBV5-4	NA	TGTGCCAGCAGCTTGGTCGGGAGCTCCTACAATGAGCAGTTCTTC	CASSLVGSSYNEQFF
TRBJ2-1	TRBD2	TRBV29-1	NA	TGCAGCGTCCATAGCGGGAACTCCTACAATGAGCAGTTCTTC	CSVHSGNSYNEQFF
TRBJ1-2	NA	TRBV18	NA	TGTGCCAGCTCACCACCCGGGGGGGCGTTTGACTATGGCTACACCTTC	CASSPPGGAFDYGYTF
TRBJ1-1	TRBD1	TRBV2	NA	TGTGCCAGCAGTGAGCAGGGACAGGGGGGGACTGAAGCTTTCTTT	CASSEQGQGGTEAFF
TRBJ1-1	NA	TRBV9	NA	TGTGCCAGCAGCGTCGCAGGCGAACCTGAAGCTTTCTTT	CASSVAGEPEAFF
TRBJ2-6	NA	TRBV5-1	NA	TGCGCCAGCAGCTTTGGGGCCTATGTCCCAAGCTCTGGGGCCAACGTCCTGACTTTC	CASSFGAYVPSSGANVLTF
TRBJ2-7	TRBD1	TRBV4-1	NA	TGCGCCAGCAGCCAAGGCCGGGGACAGATTTACGAGCAGTACTTC	CASSQGRGQIYEQYF
TRBJ2-3	NA	TRBV30	NA	TGTGCCTGGACAAGGAGGGCAGATACGCAGTATTTT	CAWTRRADTQYF
TRBJ2-7	NA	TRBV20-1	NA	TGCAGTGGCGGGGCAGCCTACGAGCAGTACTTC	CSGGAAYEQYF
TRBJ1-2	NA	TRBV6-5	NA	TGTGCCAGCAGTAGAACAGGGAGGGATTACGGCTACACCTTC	CASSRTGRDYGYTF
TRBJ1-2	NA	TRBV18	NA	TGTGCCAGCTCACACGTGGTAGGGAGCACTAACTATGGCTACACCTTC	CASSHVVGSTNYGYTF
TRBJ2-1	TRBD1	TRBV30	NA	TGTGCCTTACTCCGGGACAGGGCATACAATGAGCAGTTCTTC	CALLRDRAYNEQFF
TRBJ1-1	NA	TRBV29-1	NA	TGCAGCGCCGCCACAGGGATGAACACTGAAGCTTTCTTT	CSAATGMNTEAFF
TRBJ1-1	NA	TRBV28	NA	TGTGCCAGCAGTCCTCCCTACCCGTTGAACACTGAAGCTTTCTTT	CASSPPYPLNTEAFF
TRBJ2-5	NA	TRBV20-1	NA	TGCAGCCCGGAGAGGGGAGAGACCCAGTACTTC	CSPERGETQYF
TRBJ2-5	NA	TRBV14	NA	TGTGCCAGCAGCCAAGTGGTTCCGGGATTACAAGAGACCCAGTACTTC	CASSQVVPGLQETQYF
TRBJ2-1	TRBD2	TRBV20-1	NA	TGCAGTGCCCAGACTAGCGGGGAGGGATCTGAGCAGTTCTTC	CSAQTSGEGSEQFF
TRBJ1-4	TRBD1	TRBV11-2	NA	TGTGCCAGCAGCCGGGACAGGGGGGGCGAAAAACTGTTTTTT	CASSRDRGGEKLFF
TRBJ1-1	NA	TRBV28	NA	TGTGCCAGCAGTTTCGGCTCGAGGGCTGAAGCTTTCTTT	CASSFGSRAEAFF
TRBJ1-3	NA	TRBV20-1	NA	TGCAGTGCTAGCGACGGCTCTGGAAACACCATATATTTT	CSASDGSGNTIYF
TRBJ2-3	TRBD2	TRBV20-1	NA	TGCAGTGCTACCCGCGGAGGCGGGGGGAGCACAGAAACGCAGTATTTT	CSATRGGGGSTETQYF